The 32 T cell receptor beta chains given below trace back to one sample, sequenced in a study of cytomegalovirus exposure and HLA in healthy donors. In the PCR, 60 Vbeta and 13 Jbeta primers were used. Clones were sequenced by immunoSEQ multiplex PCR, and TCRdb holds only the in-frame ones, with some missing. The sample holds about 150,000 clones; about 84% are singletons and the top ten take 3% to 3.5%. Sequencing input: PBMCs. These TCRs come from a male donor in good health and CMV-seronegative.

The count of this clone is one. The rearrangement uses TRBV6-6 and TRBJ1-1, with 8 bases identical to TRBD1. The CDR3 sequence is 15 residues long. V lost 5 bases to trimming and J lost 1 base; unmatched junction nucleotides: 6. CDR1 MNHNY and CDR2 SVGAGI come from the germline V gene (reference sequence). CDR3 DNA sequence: TGTGCCAGCAGTACCAGGACAGGGACGAACACTGAAGCTTTCTTT. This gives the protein CASSTRTGTNTEAFF.

The chain's CDR3 is CASSLQGVGDEQYF. DNA of the CDR3: TGTGCCAGCAGCCTACAGGGGGTAGGCGACGAGCAGTACTTC. This chain joins TRBV2 and TRBJ2-7; 8 bases agree with TRBD1. V was clipped by 6 bases and J by 5 bases; unmatched bases: 9. The CDR3 spans 14 residues. CDR1 SNHLY and CDR2 FYNNEI come from the germline V gene.

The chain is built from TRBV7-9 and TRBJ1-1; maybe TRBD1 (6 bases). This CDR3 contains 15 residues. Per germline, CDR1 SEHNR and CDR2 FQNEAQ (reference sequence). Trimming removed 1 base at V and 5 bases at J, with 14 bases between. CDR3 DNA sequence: TGTGCCAGCAGCTTAGGAGGGGGGGTTGGGACTGAAGCTTTCTTT. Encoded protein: CASSLGGGVGTEAFF. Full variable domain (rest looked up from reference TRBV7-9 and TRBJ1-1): DTGVSQNPRHKITKRGQNVTFRCDPISEHNRLYWYRQTLGQGPEFLTYFQNEAQLEKSRLLSDRFSAERPKGSFSTLEIQRTEQGDSAMYLCASSLGGGVGTEAFFGQGTRLTVV.

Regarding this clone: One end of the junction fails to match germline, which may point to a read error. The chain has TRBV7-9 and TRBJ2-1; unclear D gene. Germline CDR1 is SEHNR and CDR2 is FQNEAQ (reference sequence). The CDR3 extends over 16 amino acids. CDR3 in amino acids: CSSSLEGAARTNEQFF. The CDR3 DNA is TGTTCCAGCAGCTTAGAAGGCGCAGCGCGTACTAATGAGCAGTTCTTC.

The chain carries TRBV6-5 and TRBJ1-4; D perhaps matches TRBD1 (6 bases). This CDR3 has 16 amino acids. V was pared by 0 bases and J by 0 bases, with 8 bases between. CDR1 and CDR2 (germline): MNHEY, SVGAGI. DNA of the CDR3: TGTGCCAGCAGTTACTCGACAGGTGCAACTAATGAAAAACTGTTTTTT. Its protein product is CASSYSTGATNEKLFF.

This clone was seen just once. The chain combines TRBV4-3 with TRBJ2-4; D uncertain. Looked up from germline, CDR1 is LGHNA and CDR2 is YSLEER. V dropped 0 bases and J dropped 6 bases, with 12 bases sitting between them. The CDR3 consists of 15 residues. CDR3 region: CASSQEERVRNIQYF. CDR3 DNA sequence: TGCGCCAGCAGCCAAGAGGAACGGGTGAGAAACATTCAGTACTTC.

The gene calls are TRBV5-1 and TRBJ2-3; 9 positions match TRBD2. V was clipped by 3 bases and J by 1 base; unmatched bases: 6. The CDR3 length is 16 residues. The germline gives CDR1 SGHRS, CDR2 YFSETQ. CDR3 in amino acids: CASSSGTSRGTDTQYF. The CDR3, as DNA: TGCGCCAGCAGCTCCGGGACTAGCCGTGGCACAGATACGCAGTATTTT.

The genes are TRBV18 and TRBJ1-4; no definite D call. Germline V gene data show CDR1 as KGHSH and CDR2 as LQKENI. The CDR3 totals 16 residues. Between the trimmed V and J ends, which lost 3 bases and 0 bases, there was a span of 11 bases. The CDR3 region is CASSPSRRATNEKLFF. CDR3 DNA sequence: TGTGCCAGCTCACCTTCCCGACGGGCAACTAATGAAAAACTGTTTTTT.

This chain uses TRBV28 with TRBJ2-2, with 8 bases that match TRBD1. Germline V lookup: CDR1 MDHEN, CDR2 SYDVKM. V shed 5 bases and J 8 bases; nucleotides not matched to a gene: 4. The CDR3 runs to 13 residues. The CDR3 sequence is CASSQRTGGELFF. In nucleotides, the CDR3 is TGTGCCAGCAGTCAAAGGACAGGGGGGGAGCTGTTTTTT.

CDR3 protein: CASSLGGGGSSYEQYF. The DNA for the CDR3 is TGTGCCAGCAGCTTGGGGGGGGGTGGGAGCTCCTACGAGCAGTACTTC. The chain has TRBV5-6 and TRBJ2-7; 7 positions agree with TRBD2. J lost 0 bases, V lost 0 bases, and 6 bases had no gene match. Looked up from germline, CDR1 is SGHDT and CDR2 is YYEEEE. The CDR3 runs to 16 residues. Looking up the rest from reference TRBV5-6 and TRBJ2-7 gives the full variable domain: DAGVTQSPTHLIKTRGQQVTLRCSPKSGHDTVSWYQQALGQGPQFIFQYYEEEERQRGNFPDRFSGHQFPNYSSELNVNALLLGDSALYLCASSLGGGGSSYEQYFGPGTRLTVT.

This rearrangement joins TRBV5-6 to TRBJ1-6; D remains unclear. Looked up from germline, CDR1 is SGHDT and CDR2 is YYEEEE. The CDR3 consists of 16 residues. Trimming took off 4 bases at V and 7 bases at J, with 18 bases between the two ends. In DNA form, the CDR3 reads TGTGCCAGCAGCCCCCGCAGCGGAGGGTTGAATTCACCCCTCCACTTT. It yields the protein CASSPRSGGLNSPLHF. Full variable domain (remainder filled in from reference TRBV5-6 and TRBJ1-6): DAGVTQSPTHLIKTRGQQVTLRCSPKSGHDTVSWYQQALGQGPQFIFQYYEEEERQRGNFPDRFSGHQFPNYSSELNVNALLLGDSALYLCASSPRSGGLNSPLHFGNGTRLTVT.

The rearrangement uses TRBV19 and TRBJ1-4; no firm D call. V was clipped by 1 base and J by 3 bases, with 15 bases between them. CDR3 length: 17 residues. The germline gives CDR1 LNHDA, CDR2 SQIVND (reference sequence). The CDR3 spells CASSIVSPMGANEKLFF. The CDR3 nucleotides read TGTGCCAGTAGTATAGTAAGCCCGATGGGAGCTAATGAAAAACTGTTTTTT.

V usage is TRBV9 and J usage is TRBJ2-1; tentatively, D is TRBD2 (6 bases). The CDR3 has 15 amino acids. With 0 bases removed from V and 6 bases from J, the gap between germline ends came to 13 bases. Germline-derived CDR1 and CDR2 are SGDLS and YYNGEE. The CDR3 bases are TGTGCCAGCAGCGTAGTTGGCGGGACGGGCAATGAGCAGTTCTTC. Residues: CASSVVGGTGNEQFF. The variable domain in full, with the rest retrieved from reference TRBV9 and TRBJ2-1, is DSGVTQTPKHLITATGQRVTLRCSPRSGDLSVYWYQQSLDQGLQFLIQYYNGEERAKGNILERFSAQQFPDLHSELNLSSLELGDSALYFCASSVVGGTGNEQFFGPGTRLTVL.

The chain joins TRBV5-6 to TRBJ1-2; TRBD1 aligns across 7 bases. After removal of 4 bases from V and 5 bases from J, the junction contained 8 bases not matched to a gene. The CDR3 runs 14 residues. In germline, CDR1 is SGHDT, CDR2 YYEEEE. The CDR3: CASSRQTGEYGYTF. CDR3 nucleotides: TGTGCCAGCAGCCGTCAAACAGGGGAGTATGGCTACACCTTC.

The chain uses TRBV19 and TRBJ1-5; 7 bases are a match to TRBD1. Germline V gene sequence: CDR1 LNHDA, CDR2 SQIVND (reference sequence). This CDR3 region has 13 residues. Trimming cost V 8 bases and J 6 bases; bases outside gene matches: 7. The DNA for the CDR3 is TGTGCCAGTTGTTTACAGGGGAGTCAGCCCCAGCATTTT. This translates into CASCLQGSQPQHF.

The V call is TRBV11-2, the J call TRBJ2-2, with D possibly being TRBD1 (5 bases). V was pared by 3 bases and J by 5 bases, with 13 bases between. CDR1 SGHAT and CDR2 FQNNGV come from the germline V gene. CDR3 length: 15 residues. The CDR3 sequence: CASSFDGAETGELFF. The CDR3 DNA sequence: TGTGCCAGCAGCTTCGATGGGGCCGAGACCGGGGAGCTGTTTTTT.

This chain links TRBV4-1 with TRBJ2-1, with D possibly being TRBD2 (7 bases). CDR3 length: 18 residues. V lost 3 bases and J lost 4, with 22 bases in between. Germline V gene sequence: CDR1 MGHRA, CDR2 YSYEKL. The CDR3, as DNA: TGCGCCAGCAGCCACCCCAGAAGGGGGGGGAATGGGTACAATGAGCAGTTCTTC. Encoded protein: CASSHPRRGGNGYNEQFF.

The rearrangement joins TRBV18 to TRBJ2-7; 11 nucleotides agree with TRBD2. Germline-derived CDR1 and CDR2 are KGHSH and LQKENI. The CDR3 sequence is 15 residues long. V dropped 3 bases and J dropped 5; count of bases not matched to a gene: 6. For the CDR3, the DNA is TGTGCCAGCTCACCGCGACTAGCGGGAACCCACGAGCAGTACTTC. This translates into CASSPRLAGTHEQYF.

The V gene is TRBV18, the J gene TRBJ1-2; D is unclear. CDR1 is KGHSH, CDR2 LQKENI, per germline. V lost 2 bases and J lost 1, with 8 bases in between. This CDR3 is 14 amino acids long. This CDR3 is CASSPGRVNYGYTF. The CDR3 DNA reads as TGTGCCAGCTCACCAGGTCGGGTTAACTATGGCTACACCTTC.

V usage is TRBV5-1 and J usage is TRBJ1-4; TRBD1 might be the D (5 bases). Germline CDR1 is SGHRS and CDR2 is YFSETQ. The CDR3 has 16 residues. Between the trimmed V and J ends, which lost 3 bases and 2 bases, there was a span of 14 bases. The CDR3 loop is CASSSLPGGTNEKLFF. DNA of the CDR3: TGCGCCAGCAGCTCCCTCCCGGGGGGGACTAATGAAAAACTGTTTTTT. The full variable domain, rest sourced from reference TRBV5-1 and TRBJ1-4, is KAGVTQTPRYLIKTRGQQVTLSCSPISGHRSVSWYQQTPGQGLQFLFEYFSETQRNKGNFPGRFSGRQFSNSRSEMNVSTLELGDSALYLCASSSLPGGTNEKLFFGSGTQLSVL.

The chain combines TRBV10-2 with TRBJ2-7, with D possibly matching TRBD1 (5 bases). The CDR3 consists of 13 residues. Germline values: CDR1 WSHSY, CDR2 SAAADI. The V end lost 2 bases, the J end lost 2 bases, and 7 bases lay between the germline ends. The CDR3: CASSESRAYEQYF. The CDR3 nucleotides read TGCGCCAGCAGTGAGAGCAGGGCCTACGAGCAGTACTTC.

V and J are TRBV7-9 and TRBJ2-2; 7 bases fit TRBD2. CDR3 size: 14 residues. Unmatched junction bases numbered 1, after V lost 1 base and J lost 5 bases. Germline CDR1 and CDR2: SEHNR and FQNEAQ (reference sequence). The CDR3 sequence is CASSLGGGTGELFF. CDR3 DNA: TGTGCCAGCAGCTTAGGCGGGGGAACCGGGGAGCTGTTTTTT.

CDR3 in amino acids: CASSYGQGTYEQYF. The CDR3 region has the DNA TGTGCCAGCAGTTATGGACAAGGAACCTACGAGCAGTACTTC. The chain joins TRBV6-5 to TRBJ2-5; a possible D gene is TRBD1 (5 bases). TRBJ2-7 explains the end of the DNA better; the J call may be wrong. Germline CDR1 is MNHEY and CDR2 is SVGAGI. CDR3 length: 14 amino acids.

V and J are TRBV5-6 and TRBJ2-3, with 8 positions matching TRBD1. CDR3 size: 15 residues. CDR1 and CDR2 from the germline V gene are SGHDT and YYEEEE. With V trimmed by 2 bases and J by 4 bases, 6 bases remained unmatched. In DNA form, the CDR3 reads TGTGCCAGCAGCTTACGGACAGGGAGCGCAGATACGCAGTATTTT. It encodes CASSLRTGSADTQYF.

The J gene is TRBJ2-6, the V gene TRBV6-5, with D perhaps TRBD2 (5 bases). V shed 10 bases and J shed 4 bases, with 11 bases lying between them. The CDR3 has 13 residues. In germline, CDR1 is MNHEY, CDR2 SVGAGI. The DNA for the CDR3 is TGTGCCACCCGGGGTTACGGGGCCAACGTCCTGACTTTC. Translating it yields CATRGYGANVLTF.

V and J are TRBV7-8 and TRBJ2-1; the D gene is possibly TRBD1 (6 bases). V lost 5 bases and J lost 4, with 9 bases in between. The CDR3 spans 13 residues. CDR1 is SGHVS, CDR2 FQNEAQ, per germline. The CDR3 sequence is CASSTGLYNEQFF. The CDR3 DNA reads TGTGCCAGCAGCACAGGGCTTTACAATGAGCAGTTCTTC.

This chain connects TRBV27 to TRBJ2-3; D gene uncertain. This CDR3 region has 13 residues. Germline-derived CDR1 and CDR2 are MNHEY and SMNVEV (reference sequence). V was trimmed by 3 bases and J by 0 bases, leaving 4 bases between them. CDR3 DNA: TGTGCCAGCAGTTTTTCTAGCACAGATACGCAGTATTTT. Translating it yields CASSFSSTDTQYF.

CDR3 sequence reads: CASSGQEGGQGYGYTF. DNA for the CDR3: TGTGCCAGCAGTGGGCAGGAGGGGGGGCAAGGCTATGGCTACACCTTC. The genes are TRBV6-1 and TRBJ1-2, with D perhaps TRBD1 (6 bases). The CDR3 covers 16 residues. V was clipped by 4 bases and J by 4 bases, with 19 bases between them. The germline CDR1 and CDR2 sequences are MNHNS and SASEGT.

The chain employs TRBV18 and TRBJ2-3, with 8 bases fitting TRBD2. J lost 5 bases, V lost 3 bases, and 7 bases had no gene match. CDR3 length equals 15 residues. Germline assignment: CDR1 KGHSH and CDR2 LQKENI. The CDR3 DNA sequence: TGTGCCAGCTCACCTAGCGGGGTCTTCGGAGATACGCAGTATTTT. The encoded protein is CASSPSGVFGDTQYF.

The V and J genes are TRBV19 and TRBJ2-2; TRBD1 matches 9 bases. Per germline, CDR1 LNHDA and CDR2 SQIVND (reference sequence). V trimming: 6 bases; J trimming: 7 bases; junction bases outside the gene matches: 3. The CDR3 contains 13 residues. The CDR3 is CASRQGADGELFF. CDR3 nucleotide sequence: TGTGCCAGTAGACAGGGGGCGGACGGGGAGCTGTTTTTT.

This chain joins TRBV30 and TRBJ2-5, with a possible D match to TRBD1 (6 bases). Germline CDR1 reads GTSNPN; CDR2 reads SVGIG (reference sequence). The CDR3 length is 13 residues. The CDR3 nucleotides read TGTGTAGGCAGGGGATGGGGCCAAGAGACCCAGTACTTC. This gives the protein CVGRGWGQETQYF.

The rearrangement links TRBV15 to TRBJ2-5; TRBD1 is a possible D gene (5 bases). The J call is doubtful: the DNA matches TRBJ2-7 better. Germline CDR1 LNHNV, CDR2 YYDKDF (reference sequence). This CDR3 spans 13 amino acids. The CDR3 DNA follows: TGTGCCACGGCAAACAGGAATTCCTACGAGCAGTACTTC. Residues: CATANRNSYEQYF.